The sequence of this TCR beta chain was determined in a study of T cells in women clearing cervical HPV infection. Overall study context: Cases were women with histologically confirmed HPV16-related CIN3 or worse, including 2 invasive cancers. Study-wide results and limits: Richness differences could reflect unmeasured T-cell content per sample. CIN3+ cases had significantly higher TCR repertoire richness than controls, but evenness did not differ.

As to this clone: Antigen unknown. The read ends 3 residues early relative to the CDR3; the germline J gene fills the gap.

CDR3 length: 17 residues. Germline V gene lookup returns CDR1 LGHNA and CDR2 YNFKEQ. V lost 0 bases to trimming and J lost 1 base; unmatched junction nucleotides: 7. Method: immunoSEQ multiplex PCR; TCRdb's copy keeps in-frame clones and lacks some. The sample table includes 11,000 or so clones. The clonotype originates from a woman aged 18-69 years with a cervical HPV16 infection that either progressed to CIN3+ or cleared (not recorded which). Sequenced: blood buffy coat. The chain employs TRBV4-2 and TRBJ1-2; TRBD1 aligns across 8 bases. The CDR3 spells CASSQDRGTGGNYGYTF. The sequenced part of the CDR3 DNA is TGTGCCAGCAGCCAAGATCGAGGAACAGGGGGTAACTATGGC.